This TCR beta chain stems from a study of identifying expanded T cells in peripheral blood. This table comes from immunoSEQ multiplex PCR, and its TCRdb copy is limited to in-frame clones, with some not included. The sample includes 100,000 or so clones, approximately 90% seen only once; the top ten take about 18%. During the collection period, no donor immune events like infections were recorded. Germline values: CDR1 MNHEY, CDR2 SVGAGI. The CDR3 is made up of 14 amino acids. V was clipped by 5 bases and J by 2 bases; unmatched bases: 6. Specimen: blood. The chain employs TRBV6-5 and TRBJ2-7, with TRBD1 matching over 7 bases. This sequence originates from a person aged 18 to 75 in good health. The CDR3 loop reads CASSQYRGTYEQYF. CDR3 sequence (DNA): TGTGCCAGCAGTCAATACAGGGGCACCTACGAGCAGTACTTC.